The sequence of this TCR beta chain was determined in a study of shared clonotypes between healthy human individuals. General study results and limits: Among several donors, approximately 4.6% of naive CD4 clonotypes were found in common. Genetic and exposure-history diversity was limited by the small donor number.

In the case of this clone: The antigen is undetermined.

Germline V CDR1 and CDR2: SQVTM, ANQGSEA. The CDR3 runs to 12 residues. Trimming took off 0 bases at V and 8 bases at J, with 7 bases between the two ends. Sorted subsets were amplified in replicate PCRs using 200 ng DNA, about 30,000 T cell genomes. Clones were sequenced by immunoSEQ multiplex PCR, and TCRdb holds only the in-frame ones, with some missing. The sample contains under 700,000 clones, roughly 95% of which appear only once. CD8 cells regarded as naive lacked CD45RO, were positively chosen for CCR7, and omitted terminally differentiated effector memory CD45RA+ cells. The sequencing sample was made of naive CD8+ T cells sorted from blood. V and J are TRBV29-1 and TRBJ1-4, with no clear D. This sequence originates from a woman younger than 45 in good health. Here the CDR3 reads CSVEDLGEKLFF. The CDR3 DNA reads TGCAGCGTTGAAGATCTAGGGGAAAAACTGTTTTTT.